A single sample is the source of the 30 T cell receptor beta chains below, sequenced in a study of T cell clonotyping in hematopoietic cell transplantation. As for time point: recipient sample about 28 days before transplant, after cytoreduction. This table comes from immunoSEQ multiplex PCR, and its TCRdb copy is limited to in-frame clones, with some not included. The repertoire has some 19,000 clones, around 77% of them found once; the top ten carry around a sixth. The sample here was peripheral blood mononuclear cells, taken before stem cell transplant. These receptors were collected from a man between 60 and 75 years old with acute myeloid leukemia. Some clones in this sample may be carry-over from other donors' samples.

V gene TRBV7-2 combines with J gene TRBJ2-3; TRBD2 matches at 12 bases. The germline V gene encodes CDR1 SGHTA and CDR2 FQGNSA. The CDR3 has 15 amino acids. With V trimmed by 3 bases and J by 6 bases, 4 bases remained unmatched. The chain's CDR3 is CASSFSSGGEDTQYF. The CDR3 nucleotides are TGTGCCAGCAGCTTCTCTAGCGGGGGGGAGGATACGCAGTATTTT.

V gene TRBV5-1 combines with J gene TRBJ2-1; the D is unclear. V was pared by 9 bases and J by 8 bases, with 18 bases between. Germline CDR1 is SGHRS and CDR2 is YFSETQ. This CDR3 is 13 amino acids long. For the CDR3, the DNA is TGCGCCACCCGCAATCGGGTTGACGATGAGCAGTTCTTC. Protein: CATRNRVDDEQFF.

There are a few counts of this clone. The chain couples TRBV27 to TRBJ1-2, with D uncertain. CDR3 length equals 15 residues. Trimming cost V 3 bases and J 4 bases, with 15 bases left between them. Germline CDR1 is MNHEY and CDR2 is SMNVEV (reference sequence). Here the CDR3 reads CASSFKWGLGYGYTF. CDR3 nucleotide sequence: TGTGCCAGCAGTTTCAAGTGGGGTTTGGGCTATGGCTACACCTTC.

The chain has TRBV5-1 and TRBJ1-5; D gene uncertain. CDR1 is SGHRS, CDR2 YFSETQ, per germline. This CDR3 is 13 amino acids long. With 0 bases removed from V and 5 bases from J, the gap between germline ends came to 6 bases. In DNA form, the CDR3 reads TGCGCCAGCAGCTTGGATGTAGATCAGCCCCAGCATTTT. Translated: CASSLDVDQPQHF.

The CDR3 is CASSLGSFTGELFF. The DNA for the CDR3 is TGTGCCAGCAGCTTAGGGTCATTCACCGGGGAGCTGTTTTTT. This chain uses TRBV7-8 with TRBJ2-2, with D uncertain. Germline-derived CDR1 and CDR2 are SGHVS and FQNEAQ. V was cut by 1 base and J by 4 bases, with 7 bases left in between. This CDR3 has 14 amino acids.

This clone was seen a single time. The rearrangement joins TRBV9 to TRBJ2-5; the D is unclear. The V gene lost 4 bases and the J gene lost 4 bases, with 14 bases spanning the gap. CDR1 and CDR2 from the germline V gene are SGDLS and YYNGEE. This CDR3 has 14 amino acids. The CDR3 DNA sequence: TGTGCCAGCAGCCCGTCCGTTTTTAGAGAGACCCAGTACTTC. The encoded protein is CASSPSVFRETQYF.

This clone is labeled as medium-sized. The chain is built from TRBV25-1 and TRBJ1-5; D gene uncertain. The CDR3 runs 15 residues. V dropped 2 bases and J dropped 11 bases, with 19 bases sitting between them. The V gene's germline CDR1 is MGHDK and CDR2 SYGVNS. The CDR3 loop reads CASSEGNGVSESQHF. CDR3 DNA sequence: TGTGCCAGCAGTGAAGGAAACGGTGTCTCGGAGTCCCAGCATTTT.

This chain joins TRBV2 and TRBJ2-3; 7 bases fit TRBD1. The CDR3 is 14 amino acids. In germline, CDR1 is SNHLY, CDR2 FYNNEI. V shed 6 bases, J shed 1 base, and the junction held 4 bases outside the gene matches. The CDR3 nucleotides read TGTGCCAGCAGACGGACAGGACGCACAGATACGCAGTATTTT. Translating gives CASRRTGRTDTQYF.

This chain joins TRBV6-5 and TRBJ2-7, with TRBD1 matching over 7 bases. V gave up 5 bases and J gave up 2 bases; unmatched junction bases: 3. This CDR3 contains 13 residues. The germline V gene encodes CDR1 MNHEY and CDR2 SVGAGI. The DNA of the CDR3 is TGTGCCAGCAGTCGGGGACAGACCTACGAGCAGTACTTC. It translates to CASSRGQTYEQYF.

The V call is TRBV5-1, the J call TRBJ1-4; a weak D match, TRBD1 (6 bases). Per germline, CDR1 SGHRS and CDR2 YFSETQ. With 5 bases removed from V and 0 bases from J, the gap between germline ends came to 8 bases. The CDR3 runs to 14 residues. The CDR3: CASRTGPTNEKLFF. CDR3 nucleotide sequence: TGCGCCAGCAGAACAGGGCCAACTAATGAAAAACTGTTTTTT.

The V call is TRBV5-1, the J call TRBJ2-5; TRBD2 aligns across 9 bases. The trim removed 3 bases at V and 6 bases at J, leaving 9 bases unmatched. This CDR3 has 15 amino acids. CDR1 is SGHRS and CDR2 is YFSETQ in the germline V gene. The DNA of the CDR3 is TGCGCCAGCAGCTGGACTGGCGGGGGGGCACAGACCCAGTACTTC. Translation: CASSWTGGGAQTQYF.

The CDR3 DNA reads as TGTGCCAGCAGCCTTTACAGAGACACCGGGGAGCTGTTTTTT. It is translated as CASSLYRDTGELFF. The J gene is TRBJ2-2, the V gene TRBV7-2; D call uncertain. Per germline, CDR1 SGHTA and CDR2 FQGNSA. V was cut by 5 bases and J by 3 bases, with 10 bases left in between. This CDR3 comprises 14 residues. The whole variable domain, filled in from reference TRBV7-2 and TRBJ2-2, reads GAGVSQSPSNKVTEKGKDVELRCDPISGHTALYWYRQSLGQGLEFLIYFQGNSAPDKSGLPSDRFSAERTGGSVSTLTIQRTQQEDSAVYLCASSLYRDTGELFFGEGSRLTVL.

The genes are TRBV13 and TRBJ2-7, with 9 bases identical to TRBD1. Trimming removed 4 bases from V and 2 bases from J; junction bases left unmatched: 9. Germline V gene sequence: CDR1 PRHDT, CDR2 FYEKMQ (reference sequence). This CDR3 has 16 amino acids. In DNA form, the CDR3 reads TGTGCCAGCAGCTCATCCGGGACAGGGACGCCCTACGAGCAGTACTTC. Protein: CASSSSGTGTPYEQYF. The full variable domain, completed using reference TRBV13 and TRBJ2-7, is AAGVIQSPRHLIKEKRETATLKCYPIPRHDTVYWYQQGPGQDPQFLISFYEKMQSDKGSIPDRFSAQQFSDYHSELNMSSLELGDSALYFCASSSSGTGTPYEQYFGPGTRLTVT.

This clone was recorded a few times. This chain connects TRBV2 to TRBJ1-2; D is possibly TRBD1 (6 bases). Germline V gives CDR1 SNHLY, CDR2 FYNNEI. There are 13 residues in the CDR3. The V end lost 4 bases, the J end lost 7 bases, and 13 bases lay between the germline ends. The CDR3 region has the DNA TGTGCCAGCAGTGTCACAGGGAGTAGTGGCTACACCTTC. This sequence encodes CASSVTGSSGYTF.

This clone showed up just a few times. The genes are TRBV29-1 and TRBJ1-2; 7 bases line up with TRBD1. The CDR3 is made up of 11 amino acids. The J segment lost 3 bases and the V segment lost 7 bases, leaving 2 bases of the junction unmatched. Germline V CDR1 and CDR2: SQVTM, ANQGSEA. The CDR3 DNA sequence: TGCAGCGCCGGACAGGACTATGGCTACACCTTC. Its protein is CSAGQDYGYTF.

The rearrangement links TRBV11-2 to TRBJ2-7; tentative D call: TRBD2 (5 bases). V lost 3 bases and J 3 bases, leaving 9 bases between the germline ends. Germline loops: CDR1 SGHAT, CDR2 FQNNGV. CDR3 size: 13 residues. CDR3 loop: CASSFSGDYEQYF. The CDR3 region has the DNA TGTGCCAGCAGCTTCAGCGGTGACTACGAGCAGTACTTC. Together with reference TRBV11-2 and TRBJ2-7, the CDR3 gives the full variable domain: EAGVAQSPRYKIIEKRQSVAFWCNPISGHATLYWYQQILGQGPKLLIQFQNNGVVDDSQLPKDRFSAERLKGVDSTLKIQPAKLEDSAVYLCASSFSGDYEQYFGPGTRLTVT.

The CDR3 DNA sequence: TGTGCCAGCAGTTACTCGGGGGGGCCCATGAACACTGAAGCTTTCTTT. Translation: CASSYSGGPMNTEAFF. The rearrangement joins TRBV6-5 to TRBJ1-1; tentatively, D is TRBD1 (6 bases). The CDR3 totals 16 residues. The germline V and J ends were trimmed by 0 bases and 0 bases, with 11 bases remaining between them. Germline V gives CDR1 MNHEY, CDR2 SVGAGI.

This clone showed up just a few times. V is TRBV4-2 and J is TRBJ2-7; TRBD1 agrees at 7 bases. CDR3 length equals 15 residues. V gave up 0 bases and J gave up 2 bases; unmatched junction bases: 4. Germline assignment: CDR1 LGHNA and CDR2 YNFKEQ. In DNA form, the CDR3 reads TGTGCCAGCAGCCAAGATCCGACAGGGACCTACGAGCAGTACTTC. The encoded protein is CASSQDPTGTYEQYF.

The chain couples TRBV28 to TRBJ1-2, with 10 bases fitting TRBD1. The germline CDR1 and CDR2 sequences are MDHEN and SYDVKM. The CDR3 extends over 15 amino acids. J was trimmed by 8 bases and V by 2 bases; bases with no gene match: 8. The CDR3 sequence is CASSLVPRTGGGYTF. CDR3 nucleotides: TGTGCCAGCAGTTTAGTTCCCCGGACAGGGGGAGGCTACACCTTC.

The chain has TRBV10-2 and TRBJ1-5; 8 bases agree with TRBD1. The germline gives CDR1 WSHSY, CDR2 SAAADI. The V segment lost 4 bases and the J segment 8 bases; nucleotides outside the gene matches: 7. This CDR3 is 14 amino acids long. CDR3 in DNA: TGCGCCAGCAGTGTGCATGGACAGGGAGAGCCCCAGCATTTT. Its protein is CASSVHGQGEPQHF.

This clone was picked up a small number of times. The V and J genes are TRBV19 and TRBJ2-7; D is possibly TRBD1 (6 bases). The CDR3 contains 13 residues. Germline V CDR1 and CDR2: LNHDA, SQIVND (reference sequence). V was shortened by 3 bases and J by 6 bases, with 12 bases between the two germline ends. The DNA for the CDR3 is TGTGCCAGTAGTATCGAAGGGGGTGGCGAGCAGTACTTC. It specifies CASSIEGGGEQYF.

A few counts support this clone. The chain couples TRBV19 to TRBJ1-5; no firm D call. CDR1 LNHDA and CDR2 SQIVND come from the germline V gene (reference sequence). This CDR3 is built from 14 residues. The ends were cut back, 4 bases at V and 8 bases at J, with 15 bases in the middle. The CDR3 is CASSNHWGMEPQHF. The CDR3, as DNA: TGTGCCAGTAGTAACCACTGGGGAATGGAGCCCCAGCATTTT.

This chain uses TRBV5-8 with TRBJ2-6; D might be TRBD2 (5 bases). This CDR3 comprises 15 residues. Trimming cost V 4 bases and J 3 bases, with 11 bases left between them. Germline V gene lookup returns CDR1 SGHTS and CDR2 YDEGEE. The CDR3 DNA sequence: TGTGCCAGCAGCCCGGACCGGGATGGGGCCAACGTCCTGACTTTC. This codes for CASSPDRDGANVLTF.

The chain couples TRBV19 to TRBJ1-2; no firm D call. The V end was cut by 8 bases, the J end by 6 bases, with 22 bases between. This CDR3 region has 15 residues. In germline, CDR1 is LNHDA, CDR2 SQIVND (reference sequence). The CDR3, as DNA: TGTGCCAGTGCCGCTGATTTCGAACAGTCGAATGGCTACACCTTC. The encoded protein is CASAADFEQSNGYTF.

The J gene is TRBJ2-7, the V gene TRBV11-3, with 7 positions matching TRBD1. Germline-derived CDR1 and CDR2 are SGHNT and YENEEA. The V and J ends lost 1 base and 2 bases, in that order; junction bases with no gene match: 5. The CDR3 length is 15 residues. The CDR3 DNA is TGTGCCAGCAGCTTAGCAGGGACAGAGACCTACGAGCAGTACTTC. Translated: CASSLAGTETYEQYF.

This chain connects TRBV19 to TRBJ1-6; the match to TRBD1 covers 8 bases. In germline, CDR1 is LNHDA, CDR2 SQIVND (reference sequence). The CDR3 runs to 16 residues. V was pared by 2 bases and J by 7 bases, with 7 bases of the junction left unmatched. CDR3 protein: CASSIKGTGGNSPLHF. For the CDR3, the DNA is TGTGCCAGTAGTATAAAGGGGACAGGCGGCAATTCACCCCTCCACTTT.

This sequence joins TRBV5-1 and TRBJ2-7; the D gene is possibly TRBD1 (6 bases). CDR1 is SGHRS, CDR2 YFSETQ, per germline. Trimming took off 0 bases at V and 6 bases at J, with 13 bases between the two ends. The CDR3 totals 14 residues. For the CDR3, the DNA is TGCGCCAGCAGCTTGGCCGCAGGGGTTGGCGAGCAGTACTTC. This gives the protein CASSLAAGVGEQYF.

The chain recombines TRBV25-1 with TRBJ1-4; D is perhaps TRBD1 (5 bases). The V and J ends lost 1 base and 7 bases respectively, with 10 bases between them. The CDR3 is made up of 14 amino acids. The V gene's germline CDR1 is MGHDK and CDR2 SYGVNS. CDR3 DNA sequence: TGTGCCAGCAGTGAATGGGGGGTCGGTGAAAAACTGTTTTTT. Protein sequence: CASSEWGVGEKLFF.

V is TRBV4-3 and J is TRBJ2-3, with a possible D match to TRBD2 (5 bases). This CDR3 is 15 amino acids long. With 4 bases removed from V and 8 bases from J, the gap between germline ends came to 19 bases. CDR1 and CDR2 (germline): LGHNA, YSLEER. The CDR3 is CASSLRSGEGATQYF. CDR3 DNA sequence: TGCGCCAGCAGCCTAAGGTCCGGGGAAGGAGCTACGCAGTATTTT.

The rearrangement joins TRBV2 to TRBJ2-5; 10 positions match TRBD1. CDR1 SNHLY and CDR2 FYNNEI come from the germline V gene. The CDR3 extends over 16 amino acids. With V trimmed by 8 bases and J by 2 bases, 11 bases remained unmatched. The CDR3 DNA is TGTGCCAGCGGGATCTCCGGGACAGGGGCACAAGAGACCCAGTACTTC. Amino acid sequence: CASGISGTGAQETQYF.